This T cell receptor (beta chain) was retrieved from a study of cytomegalovirus exposure and HLA in healthy donors. PCR primers comprised 60 Vbeta and 13 Jbeta primers. Only in-frame clones appear in the TCRdb table, and some are missing; sequencing was by immunoSEQ multiplex PCR. Of approximately 300,000 clones in the sample, 80% are singletons; the top ten hold about 0.29%. The source of this sequence is a girl aged 2 to 9 in good health and CMV-seronegative. The material sequenced was PBMCs.

The DNA for the CDR3 is TGTGCCAGCAGCTCCCAGACAGGGGGCACTGAAGCTTTCTTT. It translates to CASSSQTGGTEAFF. The chain employs TRBV7-9 and TRBJ1-1; 9 bases match TRBD1. Germline CDR1 and CDR2: SEHNR and FQNEAQ (reference sequence). V shed 4 bases and J 4 bases; nucleotides not matched to a gene: 4. The CDR3 is 14 amino acids.